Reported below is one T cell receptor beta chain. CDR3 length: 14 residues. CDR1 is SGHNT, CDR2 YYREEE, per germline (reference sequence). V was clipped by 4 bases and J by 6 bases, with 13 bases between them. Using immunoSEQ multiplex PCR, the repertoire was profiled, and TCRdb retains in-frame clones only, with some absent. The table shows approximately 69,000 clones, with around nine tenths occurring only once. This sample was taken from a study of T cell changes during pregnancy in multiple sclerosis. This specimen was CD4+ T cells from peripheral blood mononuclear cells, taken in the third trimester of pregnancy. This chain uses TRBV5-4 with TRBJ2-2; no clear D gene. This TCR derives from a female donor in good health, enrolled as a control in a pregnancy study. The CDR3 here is CASSPPGLPGELFF. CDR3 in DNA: TGTGCCAGCAGCCCTCCAGGTCTTCCCGGGGAGCTGTTTTTT.